The rows below give T cell receptor beta chains drawn from one sample of a study of shared clonotypes between healthy human individuals. This table comes from immunoSEQ multiplex PCR, and its TCRdb copy is limited to in-frame clones, with some not included. In the table there are approximately 2,300,000 clones, 85% to 95% of which are singletons. Sequencing was performed on naive CD4+ T cells from PBMCs. These receptor sequences come from a man between 18 and 35 years old in good health. Some clones in this sample may be carry-over from other donors' samples. The CDR3 runs from the conserved cysteine through the conserved F or W. The D gene is left open where the match is weak. Some rows mark clone size as missing; the rest say once, few, many or name a class of expanded clone.

TRBV7-9	NA	TRBJ2-7	NA	CASTHNGGRGEEQYF	TGTGCCAGCACCCACAACGGGGGCAGGGGAGAAGAGCAGTACTTC
TRBV10-1	NA	TRBJ2-1	NA	CASSRWLFDEQFF	TGCGCCAGCAGCCGGTGGCTTTTTGATGAGCAGTTCTTC
TRBV5-5	TRBD1	TRBJ1-2	NA	CASRSLGGAKDGYTF	TGTGCCAGCAGGAGCTTAGGGGGCGCAAAGGATGGCTACACCTTC
TRBV7-9	NA	TRBJ2-1	once	CASSPSGTRGNNEQFF	TGTGCCAGCAGCCCCTCCGGGACCCGGGGGAACAATGAGCAGTTCTTC
TRBV28	TRBD2	TRBJ2-1	NA	CASSSSLAGVNEQFF	TGTGCCAGCAGTTCATCTCTAGCGGGAGTCAATGAGCAGTTCTTC
TRBV18	NA	TRBJ1-1	NA	CASSPNPATEAFF	TGTGCCAGCTCACCAAACCCAGCCACTGAAGCTTTCTTT
TRBV7-9	NA	TRBJ1-6	NA	CASSPSGQGGNSPLHF	TGTGCCAGCAGTCCCAGCGGGCAGGGAGGTAATTCACCCCTCCACTTT
TRBV5-4	NA	TRBJ1-1	NA	CASSLRDNTEAFF	TGTGCCAGCAGCTTAAGGGATAACACTGAAGCTTTCTTT
TRBV6-6	TRBD2	TRBJ2-3	NA	CASVGLAGGTDTQYF	TGTGCCAGCGTGGGACTAGCGGGAGGGACAGATACGCAGTATTTT
TRBV9	NA	TRBJ1-1	NA	CASSVGLQNTEAFF	TGTGCCAGCAGCGTAGGATTACAGAACACTGAAGCTTTCTTT
TRBV6-5	NA	TRBJ2-7	once	CASSPWGRSGYEQYF	TGTGCCAGCAGCCCCTGGGGGCGCTCCGGCTACGAGCAGTACTTC
TRBV5-1	NA	TRBJ1-2	NA	CASSLGQLYGYTF	TGCGCCAGCAGCTTAGGACAGCTCTATGGCTACACCTTC
TRBV28	NA	TRBJ1-6	NA	CASSLLAPGGNSPLHF	TGTGCCAGCAGTCTGTTGGCCCCCGGTGGTAATTCACCCCTCCACTTT
TRBV7-7	TRBD2	TRBJ2-2	NA	CASSLSSGSSNTGELFF	TGTGCCAGCAGCTTATCTAGCGGGAGCTCGAACACCGGGGAGCTGTTTTTT
TRBV10-3	NA	TRBJ2-6	NA	CAISESGLSGANVLTF	TGTGCCATCAGTGAGTCCGGTCTCTCTGGGGCCAACGTCCTGACTTTC
TRBV5-1	NA	TRBJ2-7	NA	CASGTGTPIPYEQYF	TGCGCCAGCGGCACCGGGACCCCAATCCCCTACGAGCAGTACTTC
TRBV27	NA	TRBJ1-1	NA	CASSYFGGVNSEAFF	TGTGCCAGCAGTTACTTCGGGGGCGTTAATAGTGAAGCTTTCTTT
TRBV4-2	NA	TRBJ2-7	NA	CASSRGRWEQYF	TGTGCCAGCAGCCGAGGTCGGTGGGAGCAGTACTTC
TRBV9	NA	TRBJ1-1	once	CASSVGYSMNTEAFF	TGTGCCAGCAGCGTAGGTTACAGCATGAACACTGAAGCTTTCTTT
TRBV7-3	NA	TRBJ2-3	NA	CASSLGVGQTDTQYF	TGTGCCAGCAGCTTAGGCGTGGGGCAAACAGATACGCAGTATTTT
TRBV18	TRBD1	TRBJ1-2	NA	CASSPGTGQVYGYTF	TGTGCCAGCTCACCTGGGACAGGGCAGGTCTATGGCTACACCTTC
TRBV7-9	NA	TRBJ1-1	NA	CASSSTTDTEAFF	TGTGCCAGCAGCTCCACCACGGACACTGAAGCTTTCTTT
TRBV2	TRBD1	TRBJ2-3	once	CASRLGQGADTQYF	TGTGCCAGCAGATTGGGACAGGGGGCAGATACGCAGTATTTT
TRBV5-5	TRBD1	TRBJ2-7	NA	CASSLGTGGPYEQYF	TGTGCCAGCAGCTTGGGGACAGGGGGGCCCTACGAGCAGTACTTC
TRBV6-6	NA	TRBJ1-3	NA	CASSYPGQRGNTIYF	TGTGCCAGCAGTTACCCCGGACAGCGGGGAAACACCATATATTTT
TRBV10-1	TRBD1	TRBJ2-3	NA	CASRQHPRGPRDTDTQYF	TGCGCCAGCAGACAGCACCCAAGGGGGCCCCGGGACACAGATACGCAGTATTTT
TRBV9	TRBD1	TRBJ2-7	NA	CASTLGQGTDEQYF	TGTGCCAGCACCTTGGGACAGGGGACTGACGAGCAGTACTTC
TRBV11-2	NA	TRBJ2-3	NA	CASSLSADTQYF	TGTGCCAGCAGCCTTAGCGCAGATACGCAGTATTTT
TRBV11-2	NA	TRBJ2-7	NA	CASSPLPDRMYEQYF	TGTGCCAGCAGCCCCCTCCCAGACAGGATGTACGAGCAGTACTTC
TRBV9	TRBD2	TRBJ2-1	NA	CASSRTSGGYNEQFF	TGTGCCAGCAGTCGGACTAGCGGAGGTTACAATGAGCAGTTCTTC
TRBV2	NA	TRBJ2-2	NA	CASRKGDTFTGELFF	TGTGCCAGCCGGAAGGGGGACACCTTCACCGGGGAGCTGTTTTTT
TRBV19	NA	TRBJ2-7	NA	CASSIWAGSNYEQYF	TGTGCCAGTAGTATCTGGGCAGGCTCGAACTACGAGCAGTACTTC
TRBV27	TRBD2	TRBJ2-7	NA	CASSLAGGGSYEQYF	TGTGCCAGCAGTTTAGCGGGGGGTGGTTCCTACGAGCAGTACTTC
TRBV5-1	NA	TRBJ1-1	NA	CASSPVALGDTEAFF	TGCGCCAGCAGCCCCGTGGCCCTGGGGGACACTGAAGCTTTCTTT
TRBV7-6	NA	TRBJ2-1	NA	CASSYRDEQFF	TGTGCCAGCAGCTATAGGGATGAGCAGTTCTTC
TRBV19	TRBD1	TRBJ2-6	NA	CASSMDRGPRSGANVLTF	TGTGCCAGTAGTATGGACAGGGGACCCCGCTCTGGGGCCAACGTCCTGACTTTC